The 2 T cell receptor beta chains listed next were all sequenced from one sample in a study of PD-L1 blockade in urothelial cancer. The time point here: peripheral blood 6 weeks after treatment start. The table came from immunoSEQ multiplex PCR; TCRdb's copy has only in-frame clones and leaves some out. This table has tens of thousands of clones, about nine tenths appearing once. The specimen was PBMCs, collected around atezolizumab (anti-PD-L1) treatment. These receptors were obtained from a man between 60 and 75 years old with urothelial cancer.

The rearrangement joins TRBV9 to TRBJ2-5; D may be TRBD2 (5 bases). The V gene lost 0 bases and the J gene lost 4 bases, with 13 bases spanning the gap. The CDR3 loop spans 15 amino acids. The V gene's germline CDR1 is SGDLS and CDR2 YYNGEE. CDR3 in amino acids: CASSVVVGARETQYF. CDR3 nucleotides: TGTGCCAGCAGCGTAGTGGTGGGAGCACGAGAGACCCAGTACTTC.

This chain uses TRBV11-3 with TRBJ2-5; D possibly corresponds to TRBD1 (6 bases). V gave up 5 bases and J gave up 5 bases, with 12 bases separating them. Germline CDR1 is SGHNT and CDR2 is YENEEA. This CDR3 comprises 13 residues. The CDR3 loop reads CASSRTVSETQYF. The CDR3 coding sequence is TGTGCCAGCAGCCGGACAGTTAGTGAGACCCAGTACTTC.